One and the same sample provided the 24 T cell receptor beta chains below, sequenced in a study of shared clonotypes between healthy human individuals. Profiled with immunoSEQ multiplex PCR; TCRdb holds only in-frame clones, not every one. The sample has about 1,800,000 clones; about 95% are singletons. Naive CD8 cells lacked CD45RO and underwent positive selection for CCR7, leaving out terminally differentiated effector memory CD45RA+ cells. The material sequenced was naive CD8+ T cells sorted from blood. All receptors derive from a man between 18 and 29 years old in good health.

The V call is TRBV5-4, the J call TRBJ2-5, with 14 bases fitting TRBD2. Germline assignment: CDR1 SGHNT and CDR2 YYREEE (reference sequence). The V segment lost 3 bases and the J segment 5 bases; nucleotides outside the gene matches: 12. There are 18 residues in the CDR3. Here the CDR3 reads CASSSGTSGSLSQETQYF. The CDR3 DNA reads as TGTGCCAGCAGCTCTGGGACTAGCGGGAGCTTGTCCCAGGAGACCCAGTACTTC. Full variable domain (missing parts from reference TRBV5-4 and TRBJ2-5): ETGVTQSPTHLIKTRGQQVTLRCSSQSGHNTVSWYQQALGQGPQFIFQYYREEENGRGNFPPRFSGLQFPNYSSELNVNALELDDSALYLCASSSGTSGSLSQETQYFGPGTRLLVL.

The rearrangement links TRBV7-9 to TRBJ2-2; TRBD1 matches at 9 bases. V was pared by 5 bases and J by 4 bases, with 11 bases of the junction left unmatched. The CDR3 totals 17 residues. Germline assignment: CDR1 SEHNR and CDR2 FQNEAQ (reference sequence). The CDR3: CASSPSRGQGTTGELFF. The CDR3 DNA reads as TGTGCCAGCAGCCCATCGCGGGGACAGGGCACCACCGGGGAGCTGTTTTTT.

The CDR3 is CASSLGEGGPLGAFF. The CDR3 DNA sequence: TGTGCCAGCAGCTTGGGGGAAGGGGGCCCCCTTGGAGCTTTCTTT. J is TRBJ1-1 and V is TRBV5-4, with 7 bases lining up with TRBD1. The CDR3 is 15 residues long. After removal of 0 bases from V and 10 bases from J, the junction contained 12 bases not matched to a gene. Per the germline V gene, CDR1 is SGHNT and CDR2 is YYREEE (reference sequence). The entire variable domain, with the rest obtained from reference TRBV5-4 and TRBJ1-1, is as follows: ETGVTQSPTHLIKTRGQQVTLRCSSQSGHNTVSWYQQALGQGPQFIFQYYREEENGRGNFPPRFSGLQFPNYSSELNVNALELDDSALYLCASSLGEGGPLGAFFGQGTRLTVV.

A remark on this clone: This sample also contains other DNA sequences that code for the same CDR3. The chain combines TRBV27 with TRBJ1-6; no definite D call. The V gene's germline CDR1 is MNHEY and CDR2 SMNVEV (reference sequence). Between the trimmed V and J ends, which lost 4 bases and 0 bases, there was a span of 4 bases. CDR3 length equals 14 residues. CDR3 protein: CASSSGSYNSPLHF. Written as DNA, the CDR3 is TGTGCCAGCAGTTCCGGCTCCTATAATTCACCCCTCCACTTT.

This CDR3 reads CASSETLSWGRVDTGELFF. CDR3 sequence (DNA): TGTGCCAGCAGTGAAACCCTGTCGTGGGGGAGGGTGGACACCGGGGAGCTGTTTTTT. The J gene is TRBJ2-2, the V gene TRBV2, with 7 bases aligning to TRBD2. The ends lost 2 bases at V and 3 bases at J; junction bases unmatched: 15. The CDR3 covers 19 residues. CDR1 is SNHLY and CDR2 is FYNNEI in the germline V gene.

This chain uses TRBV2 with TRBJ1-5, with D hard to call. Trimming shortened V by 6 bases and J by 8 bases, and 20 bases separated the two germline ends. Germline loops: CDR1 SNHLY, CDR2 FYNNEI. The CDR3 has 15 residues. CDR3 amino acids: CASRIGIESVEPQHF. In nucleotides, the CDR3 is TGTGCCAGCAGGATTGGGATCGAGTCAGTAGAGCCCCAGCATTTT.

Here the CDR3 DNA reads TGTGCGTCGGGACTAGCGGGAACCTACGAGCAGTACTTC. Translating it yields CASGLAGTYEQYF. J is TRBJ2-7 and V is TRBV30; the match to TRBD2 covers 13 bases. Germline CDR1 reads GTSNPN; CDR2 reads SVGIG (reference sequence). This CDR3 is 13 amino acids long.

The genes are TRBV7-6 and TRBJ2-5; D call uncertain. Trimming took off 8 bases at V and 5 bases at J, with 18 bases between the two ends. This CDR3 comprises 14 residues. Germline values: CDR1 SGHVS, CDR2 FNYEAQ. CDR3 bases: TGTGCCAGCGGTGGGTGGGCGTCTAGGGAGACCCAGTACTTC. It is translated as CASGGWASRETQYF. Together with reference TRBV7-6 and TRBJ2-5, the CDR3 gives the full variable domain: GAGVSQSPRYKVTKRGQDVALRCDPISGHVSLYWYRQALGQGPEFLTYFNYEAQQDKSGLPNDRFSAERPEGSISTLTIQRTEQRDSAMYRCASGGWASRETQYFGPGTRLLVL.

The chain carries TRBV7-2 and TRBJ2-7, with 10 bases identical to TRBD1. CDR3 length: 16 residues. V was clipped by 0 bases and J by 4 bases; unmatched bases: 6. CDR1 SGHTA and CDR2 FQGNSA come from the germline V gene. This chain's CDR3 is CASSLAWLGQGYEQYF. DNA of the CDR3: TGTGCCAGCAGCTTAGCGTGGTTGGGACAGGGGTACGAGCAGTACTTC.

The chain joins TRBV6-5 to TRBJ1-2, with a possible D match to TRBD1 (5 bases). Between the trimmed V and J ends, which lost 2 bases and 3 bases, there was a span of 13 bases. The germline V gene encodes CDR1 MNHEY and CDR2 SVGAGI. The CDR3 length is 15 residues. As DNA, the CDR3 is TGTGCCAGCAGTTACCGCCGGGGGGACGACTATGGCTACACCTTC. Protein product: CASSYRRGDDYGYTF.

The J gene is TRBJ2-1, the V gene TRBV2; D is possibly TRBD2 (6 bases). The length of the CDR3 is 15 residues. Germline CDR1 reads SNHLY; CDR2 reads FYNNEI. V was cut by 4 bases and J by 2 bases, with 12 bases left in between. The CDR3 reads CASSGLATTYNEQFF. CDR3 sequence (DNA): TGTGCCAGCAGTGGGCTAGCGACCACCTACAATGAGCAGTTCTTC.

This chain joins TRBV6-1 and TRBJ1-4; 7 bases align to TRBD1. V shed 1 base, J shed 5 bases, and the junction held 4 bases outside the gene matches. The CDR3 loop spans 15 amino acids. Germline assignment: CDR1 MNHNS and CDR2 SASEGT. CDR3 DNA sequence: TGTGCCAGCAGTGAAGTGGAGGGGGCGAATGAAAAACTGTTTTTT. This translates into CASSEVEGANEKLFF.

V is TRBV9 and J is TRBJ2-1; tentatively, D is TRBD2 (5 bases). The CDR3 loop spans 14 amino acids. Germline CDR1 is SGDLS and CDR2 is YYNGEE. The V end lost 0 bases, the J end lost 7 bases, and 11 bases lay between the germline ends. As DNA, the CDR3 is TGTGCCAGCAGCGTAGGCGGTCCGGGGAATGAGCAGTTCTTC. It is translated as CASSVGGPGNEQFF.

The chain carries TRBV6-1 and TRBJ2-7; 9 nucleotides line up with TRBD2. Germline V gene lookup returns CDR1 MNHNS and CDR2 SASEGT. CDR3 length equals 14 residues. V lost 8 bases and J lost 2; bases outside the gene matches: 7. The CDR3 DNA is TGTGCCAGCGGTAAGCGGGGGGCAGCCTACGAGCAGTACTTC. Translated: CASGKRGAAYEQYF.

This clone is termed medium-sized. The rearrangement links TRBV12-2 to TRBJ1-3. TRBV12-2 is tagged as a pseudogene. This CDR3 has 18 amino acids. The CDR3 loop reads CASRLEAGHLSSGNTIYF. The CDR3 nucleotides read TGTGCAAGTCGCTTAGAAGCGGGACACCTGAGCTCTGGAAACACCATATATTTT.

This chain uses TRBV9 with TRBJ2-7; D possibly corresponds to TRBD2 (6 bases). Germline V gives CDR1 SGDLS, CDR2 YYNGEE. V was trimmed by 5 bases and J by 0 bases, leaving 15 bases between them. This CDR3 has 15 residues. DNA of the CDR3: TGTGCCAGCAGTCCCGCGGGACCAAGCTCCTACGAGCAGTACTTC. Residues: CASSPAGPSSYEQYF.

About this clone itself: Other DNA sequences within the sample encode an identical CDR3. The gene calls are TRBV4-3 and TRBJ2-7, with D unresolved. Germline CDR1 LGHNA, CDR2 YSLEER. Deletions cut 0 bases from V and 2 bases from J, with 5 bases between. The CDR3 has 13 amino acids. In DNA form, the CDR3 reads TGCGCCAGCAGCCAAGATTTGGCCTACGAGCAGTACTTC. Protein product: CASSQDLAYEQYF.

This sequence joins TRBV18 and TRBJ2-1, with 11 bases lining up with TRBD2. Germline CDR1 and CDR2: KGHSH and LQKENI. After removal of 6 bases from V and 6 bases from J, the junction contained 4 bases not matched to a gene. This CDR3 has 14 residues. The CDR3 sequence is CASSIAGGVNEQFF. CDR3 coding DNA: TGTGCCAGCTCTATAGCGGGAGGGGTCAATGAGCAGTTCTTC. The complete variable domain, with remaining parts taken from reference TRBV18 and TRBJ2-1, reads NAGVMQNPRHLVRRRGQEARLRCSPMKGHSHVYWYRQLPEEGLKFMVYLQKENIIDESGMPKERFSAEFPKEGPSILRIQQVVRGDSAAYFCASSIAGGVNEQFFGPGTRLTVL.

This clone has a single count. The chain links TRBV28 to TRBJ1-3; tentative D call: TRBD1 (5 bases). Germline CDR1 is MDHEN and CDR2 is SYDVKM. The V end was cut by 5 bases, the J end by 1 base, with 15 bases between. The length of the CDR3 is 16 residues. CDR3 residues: CASSPGTAVSGNTIYF. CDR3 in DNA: TGTGCCAGCAGTCCCGGGACGGCCGTTTCTGGAAACACCATATATTTT.

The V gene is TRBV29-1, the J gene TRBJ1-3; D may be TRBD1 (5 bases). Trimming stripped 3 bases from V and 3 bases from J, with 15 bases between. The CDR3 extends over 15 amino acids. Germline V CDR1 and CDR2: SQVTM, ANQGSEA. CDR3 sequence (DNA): TGCAGCGTTGACGGGACCGATCTTTTTGGAAACACCATATATTTT. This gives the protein CSVDGTDLFGNTIYF.

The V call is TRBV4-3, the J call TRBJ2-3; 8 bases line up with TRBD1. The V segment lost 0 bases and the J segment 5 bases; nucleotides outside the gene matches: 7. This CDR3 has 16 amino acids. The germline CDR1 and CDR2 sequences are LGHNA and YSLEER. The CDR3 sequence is CASSQEMTGAGDTQYF. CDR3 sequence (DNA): TGCGCCAGCAGCCAAGAAATGACAGGGGCGGGAGATACGCAGTATTTT.

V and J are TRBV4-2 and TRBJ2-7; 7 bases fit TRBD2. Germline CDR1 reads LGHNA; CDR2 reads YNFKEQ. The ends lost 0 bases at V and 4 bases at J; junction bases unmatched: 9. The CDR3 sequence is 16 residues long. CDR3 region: CASSQDGPAGLYEQYF. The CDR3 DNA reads TGTGCCAGCAGCCAAGACGGCCCAGCGGGGTTATACGAGCAGTACTTC.

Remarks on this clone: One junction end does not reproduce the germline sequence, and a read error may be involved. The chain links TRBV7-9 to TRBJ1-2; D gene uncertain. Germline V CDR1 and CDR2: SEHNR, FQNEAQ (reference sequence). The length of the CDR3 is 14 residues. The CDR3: CASSLSTLGPTFFF. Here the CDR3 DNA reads TGTGCCAGCAGCCTAAGCACCCTCGGTCCCACCTTCTTCTTC.

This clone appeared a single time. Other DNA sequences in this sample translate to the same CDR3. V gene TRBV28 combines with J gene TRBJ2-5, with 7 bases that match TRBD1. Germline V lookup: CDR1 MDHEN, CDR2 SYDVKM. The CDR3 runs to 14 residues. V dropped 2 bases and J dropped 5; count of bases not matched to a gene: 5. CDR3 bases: TGTGCCAGCAGTTTAAGGGGGCTGGGTGAGACCCAGTACTTC. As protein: CASSLRGLGETQYF.